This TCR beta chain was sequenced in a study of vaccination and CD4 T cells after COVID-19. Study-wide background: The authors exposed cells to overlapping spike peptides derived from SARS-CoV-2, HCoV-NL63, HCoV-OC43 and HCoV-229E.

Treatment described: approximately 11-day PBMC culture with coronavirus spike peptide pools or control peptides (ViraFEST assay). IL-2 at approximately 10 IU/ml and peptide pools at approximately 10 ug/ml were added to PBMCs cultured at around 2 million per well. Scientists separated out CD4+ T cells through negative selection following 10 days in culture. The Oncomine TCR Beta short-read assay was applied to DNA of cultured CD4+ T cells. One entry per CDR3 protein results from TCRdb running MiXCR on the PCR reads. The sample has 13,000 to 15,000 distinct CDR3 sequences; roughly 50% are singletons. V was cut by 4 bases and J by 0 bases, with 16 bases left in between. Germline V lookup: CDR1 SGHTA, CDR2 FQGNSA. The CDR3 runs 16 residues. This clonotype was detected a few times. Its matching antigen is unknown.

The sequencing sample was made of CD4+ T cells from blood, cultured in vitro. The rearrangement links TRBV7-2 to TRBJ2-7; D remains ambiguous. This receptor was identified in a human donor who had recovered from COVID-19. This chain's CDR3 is CASSSLFGSTSYEQYF. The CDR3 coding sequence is TGTGCCAGCAGCTCCCTTTTTGGGTCGACCTCCTACGAGCAGTACTTC.